The entry that follows covers one T cell receptor (beta chain) sequence. These data come from a study of blood T cell repertoires in COVID-19. Produced via immunoSEQ multiplex PCR; TCRdb's table is partial and in-frame only. Of about 170,000 clones detected, roughly 91% appear once; the ten largest clones hold around 2.1%. Germline V gene data show CDR1 as KGHDR and CDR2 as SFDVKD. The V and J ends lost 6 bases and 4 bases, in that order; junction bases with no gene match: 3. The CDR3 length is 13 residues. The sequence was collected from a middle-aged man who had recovered from COVID-19. Sequenced material: peripheral blood. The chain combines TRBV24-1 with TRBJ1-1; 8 bases fit TRBD1. Written as DNA, the CDR3 is TGTGCCACCAGTAACAGGGGGAGCACTGAAGCTTTCTTT. This encodes CATSNRGSTEAFF.